The 11 T cell receptor beta chains presented below share a single source sample, sequenced in a study of cytomegalovirus exposure and HLA in healthy donors. The data were produced by immunoSEQ multiplex PCR, yet TCRdb's version contains in-frame clones alone and is incomplete. The repertoire holds some 130,000 clones, with approximately 94% as singletons. The sample was PBMCs. The receptors originated from a man between 18 and 35 years old in good health and CMV-seropositive.

The J gene is TRBJ2-7, the V gene TRBV6-1; 7 bases are shared with TRBD2. Looked up from germline, CDR1 is MNHNS and CDR2 is SASEGT. V trimming: 7 bases; J trimming: 4 bases; junction bases outside the gene matches: 4. CDR3 length: 12 residues. The CDR3 region is CASTAGVYEQYF. CDR3 DNA sequence: TGTGCCAGCACTGCGGGAGTGTACGAGCAGTACTTC.

The V and J genes are TRBV2 and TRBJ1-4; D is uncertain. The CDR3 runs 14 residues. The V gene lost 4 bases and the J gene lost 5 bases, with 11 bases spanning the gap. Germline CDR1 and CDR2: SNHLY and FYNNEI. The CDR3 nucleotides read TGTGCCAGCAGTGCAGCGGAGTTAAATGAAAAACTGTTTTTT. This gives the protein CASSAAELNEKLFF.

The chain joins TRBV25-1 to TRBJ2-7, with TRBD1 matching over 7 bases. The V gene end was trimmed by 2 bases and the J gene end by 6 bases; junction bases not matched to a gene: 4. The germline V gene encodes CDR1 MGHDK and CDR2 SYGVNS. The CDR3 consists of 13 residues. CDR3 sequence (DNA): TGTGCCAGCAGTGAAAAGTGGACAGGCGAGCAGTACTTC. Translated: CASSEKWTGEQYF.

The chain has TRBV2 and TRBJ2-7, with D perhaps TRBD2 (5 bases). With 2 bases removed from V and 1 base from J, the gap between germline ends came to 18 bases. The germline V gene has CDR1 SNHLY and CDR2 FYNNEI. The CDR3 has 17 amino acids. CDR3 in DNA: TGTGCCAGCAGTGAATACCACGACGGACTCACGTCCTACGAGCAGTACTTC. This codes for CASSEYHDGLTSYEQYF.

The J gene is TRBJ1-2, the V gene TRBV6-1, with D uncertain. V lost 11 bases to trimming and J lost 6 bases, with 19 bases between them. This CDR3 region has 13 residues. Germline CDR1 MNHNS, CDR2 SASEGT. CDR3 protein: CACLRGSSNGYTF. The CDR3 DNA is TGTGCCTGCTTACGAGGCTCCTCGAATGGCTACACCTTC.

The chain uses TRBV2 and TRBJ2-7; D might be TRBD1 (5 bases). Germline V lookup: CDR1 SNHLY, CDR2 FYNNEI. This CDR3 has 12 residues. Trimming cost V 7 bases and J 2 bases, with 9 bases left between them. In DNA, the CDR3 is TGTGCCAGCACCCAGGGAACCTACGAGCAGTACTTC. Amino acid sequence: CASTQGTYEQYF.

V is TRBV5-1 and J is TRBJ2-3; 14 bases match TRBD2. With V trimmed by 4 bases and J by 5 bases, 6 bases remained unmatched. The CDR3 has 16 amino acids. From germline, CDR1 is SGHRS and CDR2 YFSETQ. The CDR3 region is CASSGGTSGSLDTQYF. DNA for the CDR3: TGCGCCAGCAGCGGGGGGACTAGCGGGAGTTTAGATACGCAGTATTTT.

The chain uses TRBV5-8 and TRBJ2-7; 7 bases align to TRBD2. The V gene end was trimmed by 1 base and the J gene end by 4 bases; junction bases not matched to a gene: 8. CDR3 length: 15 amino acids. The germline gives CDR1 SGHTS, CDR2 YDEGEE. The CDR3 sequence: CASSLNRRERYEQYF. Written as DNA, the CDR3 is TGTGCCAGCAGCTTGAACCGGCGGGAGAGATACGAGCAGTACTTC.

J is TRBJ1-1 and V is TRBV19; possible D gene TRBD1, 5 bases. V lost 2 bases, J lost 1 base, and 5 bases lay in between. CDR1 is LNHDA, CDR2 SQIVND, per germline (reference sequence). The CDR3 sequence is 13 residues long. CDR3 nucleotide sequence: TGTGCCAGTAGTATAAGGGGGAACACTGAAGCTTTCTTT. This gives the protein CASSIRGNTEAFF.

The chain joins TRBV5-1 to TRBJ2-1; 7 positions agree with TRBD1. J lost 5 bases, V lost 5 bases, and 7 bases had no gene match. This CDR3 comprises 14 residues. The germline gives CDR1 SGHRS, CDR2 YFSETQ. CDR3 amino acids: CASSSRGLDNEQFF. The DNA for the CDR3 is TGCGCCAGCAGTTCTAGGGGGCTCGACAATGAGCAGTTCTTC.

In its sample, this clone was seen once. The rearrangement uses TRBV6-6 and TRBJ2-5, with a tentative D call TRBD1 (5 bases). Germline loops: CDR1 MNHNY, CDR2 SVGAGI (reference sequence). This CDR3 is 16 amino acids long. V was clipped by 2 bases and J by 0 bases, with 13 bases between them. The CDR3: CASSYPRVGYQETQYF. In nucleotides, the CDR3 is TGTGCCAGCAGTTACCCCAGGGTAGGGTACCAAGAGACCCAGTACTTC.